This entry lists 17 T cell receptor beta chains sequenced from one sample in a study of OX40 agonist ivuxolimab in advanced cancers. Library method: the immunoSEQ multiplex PCR assay. This is the immuneACCESS table as TCRdb keeps it, with only in-frame sequences that have V and J called. A part of the clones is gone; compared with another copy, unresolved V genes explain less than half, and the rest is unexplained. Counted in this sample were more than 65,000 clones; roughly 85% of them appeared once. In total, the top ten clones hold under 0.9% of the sample. The sample consisted of CD4+ or CD8+ T cells sorted from blood, taken in a trial of the OX40 agonist ivuxolimab. Receptors were obtained from an adult with an advanced solid tumor such as melanoma, head and neck, liver or kidney cancer.

Here the CDR3 reads CASSLNGRGDTGELFF. The DNA for the CDR3 is TGTGCCAGCAGCTTAAACGGGAGGGGGGACACCGGGGAGCTGTTTTTT. This chain links TRBV7-6 with TRBJ2-2; 8 nucleotides align to TRBD2. Germline CDR1 and CDR2: SGHVS and FNYEAQ. V shed 2 bases and J 3 bases; nucleotides not matched to a gene: 5. The CDR3 has 16 amino acids.

J is TRBJ2-5 and V is TRBV7-3; TRBD2 aligns across 9 bases. The germline gives CDR1 SGHTA, CDR2 FQGTGA. The V and J ends lost 2 bases and 5 bases, in that order; junction bases with no gene match: 6. The CDR3 consists of 15 residues. The CDR3 coding sequence is TGTGCCAGCAGCTTAGGCGGGAGGGTCGGGGAGACCCAGTACTTC. Translation gives CASSLGGRVGETQYF.

V gene TRBV28 combines with J gene TRBJ2-1; TRBD2 agrees at 12 bases. The CDR3 has 16 amino acids. V shed 5 bases, J shed 13 bases, and the junction held 15 bases outside the gene matches. CDR1 is MDHEN, CDR2 SYDVKM, per germline. CDR3: CASSDSGLAGGPGQFF. In nucleotides, the CDR3 is TGTGCCAGCAGTGACTCCGGGCTAGCGGGGGGGCCGGGCCAGTTCTTC.

The gene calls are TRBV25-1 and TRBJ1-5, with D possibly being TRBD1 (5 bases). V lost 3 bases to trimming and J lost 5 bases, with 8 bases between them. Germline CDR1 and CDR2: MGHDK and SYGVNS. CDR3 size: 13 residues. The CDR3 coding sequence is TGTGCCAGCAGTGACGGGGGAGATCAGCCCCAGCATTTT. Translation: CASSDGGDQPQHF.

This clone has a handful of counts. The chain has TRBV6-5 and TRBJ2-7; D perhaps matches TRBD1 (5 bases). Germline CDR1 and CDR2: MNHEY and SVGAGI. The CDR3 totals 12 residues. Trimming removed 6 bases from V and 2 bases from J, with 8 bases in between. CDR3 sequence reads: CASRDTTYEQYF. The DNA for the CDR3 is TGTGCCAGCAGGGACACCACCTACGAGCAGTACTTC.

CDR3 sequence: CASRRGFNSPLHF. In nucleotides, the CDR3 is TGTGCCAGCAGAAGAGGGTTTAATTCACCCCTCCACTTT. The gene calls are TRBV25-1 and TRBJ1-6; D gene uncertain. CDR3 length: 13 residues. The germline gives CDR1 MGHDK, CDR2 SYGVNS. Trimming left V 6 bases short and J 6 bases short, with 9 bases between. The full variable domain, rest sourced from reference TRBV25-1 and TRBJ1-6, is EADIYQTPRYLVIGTGKKITLECSQTMGHDKMYWYQQDPGMELHLIHYSYGVNSTEKGDLSSESTVSRIRTEHFPLTLESARPSHTSQYLCASRRGFNSPLHFGNGTRLTVT.

The chain couples TRBV5-6 to TRBJ1-4; no definite D call. Trimming shortened V by 2 bases and J by 2 bases, and 7 bases separated the two germline ends. The CDR3 sequence is 14 residues long. Germline CDR1 SGHDT, CDR2 YYEEEE. The DNA for the CDR3 is TGTGCCAGCAGCTTTGGTGCGACTAATGAAAAACTGTTTTTT. Protein: CASSFGATNEKLFF.

This sequence joins TRBV7-2 and TRBJ2-7; 9 positions agree with TRBD1. The CDR3 spans 13 residues. The V gene's germline CDR1 is SGHTA and CDR2 FQGNSA. V trimming: 5 bases; J trimming: 3 bases; junction bases outside the gene matches: 2. The CDR3 DNA is TGTGCCAGCAGCGTGGGACAGGGCTACGAGCAGTACTTC. It is translated as CASSVGQGYEQYF. Full variable domain (missing parts from reference TRBV7-2 and TRBJ2-7): GAGVSQSPSNKVTEKGKDVELRCDPISGHTALYWYRQSLGQGLEFLIYFQGNSAPDKSGLPSDRFSAERTGGSVSTLTIQRTQQEDSAVYLCASSVGQGYEQYFGPGTRLTVT.

This clone was detected only once. J is TRBJ2-3 and V is TRBV4-2; 11 bases fit TRBD2. From germline, CDR1 is LGHNA and CDR2 YNFKEQ. The V and J ends lost 8 bases and 1 base, in that order; junction bases with no gene match: 5. The CDR3 runs to 15 residues. The CDR3 coding sequence is TGTGCCAGCGGCCCGACTAGCGGGGGCACAGATACGCAGTATTTT. The encoded protein is CASGPTSGGTDTQYF.

This clone turned up a few times. DNA of the CDR3: TGTGCCATCAGTGACCCGACAGGGCACACTGAAGCTTTCTTT. It encodes CAISDPTGHTEAFF. V is TRBV10-3 and J is TRBJ1-1; 7 bases align to TRBD1. Germline V gene lookup returns CDR1 ENHRY and CDR2 SYGVKD. The V and J ends lost 3 bases and 3 bases, in that order; junction bases with no gene match: 4. The CDR3 totals 14 residues.

This clone was seen only once. The gene calls are TRBV30 and TRBJ1-5; tentatively, D is TRBD1 (5 bases). There are 14 residues in the CDR3. CDR1 GTSNPN and CDR2 SVGIG come from the germline V gene (reference sequence). V was cut by 1 base and J by 8 bases, with 15 bases left in between. CDR3 DNA sequence: TGTGCCTGGAGTGGCCCCTCTCAGGGAAAGCCCCAGCATTTT. Translating it yields CAWSGPSQGKPQHF.

The gene calls are TRBV19 and TRBJ2-3; 11 bases are a match to TRBD1. The CDR3 spans 16 residues. V shed 4 bases and J 4 bases; nucleotides not matched to a gene: 7. Germline CDR1 LNHDA, CDR2 SQIVND (reference sequence). Here the CDR3 reads CASSKRTGGSADTQYF. In nucleotides, the CDR3 is TGTGCCAGTAGTAAGAGGACAGGGGGCTCCGCAGATACGCAGTATTTT.

The chain employs TRBV6-5 and TRBJ1-1, with D perhaps TRBD1 (6 bases). V was clipped by 6 bases and J by 3 bases, with 17 bases between them. The CDR3 covers 15 residues. Germline loops: CDR1 MNHEY, CDR2 SVGAGI. CDR3 sequence: CASRRTSGVYTEAFF. The CDR3 nucleotides are TGTGCCAGCAGACGGACCTCAGGGGTTTACACTGAAGCTTTCTTT.

The chain joins TRBV5-6 to TRBJ1-2; D is ambiguous. Germline assignment: CDR1 SGHDT and CDR2 YYEEEE. Trimming took 4 bases from V and 5 from J, leaving 21 bases between them. The CDR3 has 16 residues. CDR3 amino acids: CASSPVGGSGHYGYTF. In DNA, the CDR3 is TGTGCCAGCAGCCCTGTAGGTGGCAGTGGGCATTATGGCTACACCTTC.

The chain joins TRBV7-2 to TRBJ1-6; D is unresolved. Per germline, CDR1 SGHTA and CDR2 FQGNSA. This CDR3 spans 13 amino acids. V gave up 1 base and J gave up 14 bases, with 12 bases separating them. Written as DNA, the CDR3 is TGTGCCAGCAGCTTAGGATGGCAAAAGGCCCTCCACTTT. Translated: CASSLGWQKALHF.

This chain joins TRBV19 and TRBJ2-7; D possibly corresponds to TRBD1 (6 bases). Trimming cost V 6 bases and J 0 bases, with 12 bases left between them. The CDR3 totals 14 residues. CDR1 LNHDA and CDR2 SQIVND come from the germline V gene (reference sequence). The CDR3, as DNA: TGTGCCAGTAGCGATGACAGGTCCTCCTACGAGCAGTACTTC. The encoded protein is CASSDDRSSYEQYF. Variable domain in full (rest from reference TRBV19 and TRBJ2-7): DGGITQSPKYLFRKEGQNVTLSCEQNLNHDAMYWYRQDPGQGLRLIYYSQIVNDFQKGDIAEGYSVSREKKESFPLTVTSAQKNPTAFYLCASSDDRSSYEQYFGPGTRLTVT.

This chain connects TRBV6-6 to TRBJ2-1; possibly TRBD2 for D (5 bases). Looked up from germline, CDR1 is MNHNY and CDR2 is SVGAGI (reference sequence). This CDR3 spans 14 amino acids. V gave up 4 bases and J gave up 3 bases, with 10 bases separating them. CDR3 sequence: CASSFLADYNEQFF. The CDR3 region has the DNA TGTGCCAGCAGTTTTCTAGCAGACTACAATGAGCAGTTCTTC.